The T cell receptor beta chain described here comes from a study of regulatory T cells in long-lasting Graves disease. Study-wide points: Whereas new patients shared 966 public clonotypes, persistent patients shared more, at about 2,500. Persistent Graves' patients possessed reduced TCR diversity relative to recently diagnosed ones.

Time point indicated: newly diagnosed GD, antithyroid drugs for less than 3 months. The TCR library was made from RNA that had been extracted from PBMCs in TRIzol. Arm-PCR with iRepertoire HTBI primers amplified the CDR3 regions for these TCR beta libraries. TCRdb re-analysed the multiplex PCR reads in MiXCR, keeping a single row per CDR3 protein. The profile shows some 560,000 distinct CDR3 sequences, about 15% of them singletons. Trimming shortened V by 1 base and J by 0 bases, and 9 bases separated the two germline ends. Germline CDR1 reads SGHTA; CDR2 reads FQGNSA. This CDR3 has 15 amino acids. This clonotype has ten or more counts. Its antigen is unknown. These records were also assigned to another study, of T cells in Graves' hyperthyroidism and ophthalmopathy.

The receptor's source is a woman aged 40-60 years with Graves disease. This chain uses TRBV7-2 with TRBJ1-1, with D uncertain. Sequenced here: peripheral blood mononuclear cells (PBMCs), sampled at new diagnosis, from a patient treated with antithyroid drugs. CDR3 sequence reads: CASSLGWSLNTEAFF. The CDR3 DNA follows: TGTGCCAGCAGCTTAGGATGGTCGTTGAACACTGAAGCTTTCTTT.